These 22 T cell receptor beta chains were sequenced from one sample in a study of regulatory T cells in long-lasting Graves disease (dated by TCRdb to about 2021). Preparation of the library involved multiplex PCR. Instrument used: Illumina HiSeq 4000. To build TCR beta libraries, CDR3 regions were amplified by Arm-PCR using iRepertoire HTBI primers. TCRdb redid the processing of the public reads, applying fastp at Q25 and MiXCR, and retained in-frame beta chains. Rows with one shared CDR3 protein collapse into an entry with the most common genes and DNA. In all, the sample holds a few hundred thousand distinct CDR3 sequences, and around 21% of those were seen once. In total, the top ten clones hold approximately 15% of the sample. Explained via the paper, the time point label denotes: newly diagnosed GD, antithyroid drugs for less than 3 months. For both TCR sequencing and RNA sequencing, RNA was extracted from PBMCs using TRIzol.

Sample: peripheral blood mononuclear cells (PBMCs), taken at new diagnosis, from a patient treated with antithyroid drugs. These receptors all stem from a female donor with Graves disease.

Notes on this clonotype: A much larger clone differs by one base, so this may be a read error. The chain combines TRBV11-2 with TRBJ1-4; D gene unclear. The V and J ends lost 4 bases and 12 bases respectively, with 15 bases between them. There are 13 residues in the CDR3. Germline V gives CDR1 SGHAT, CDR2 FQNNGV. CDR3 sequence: CASSSGRKEELFF. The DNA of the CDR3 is TGTGCCAGCAGCTCCGGACGGAAGGAAGAACTGTTTTTT.

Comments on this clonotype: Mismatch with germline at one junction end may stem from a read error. The CDR3: CASGLDRDRGLSTDTQYF. CDR3 DNA: TGTGCCAGCGGCTTGGACCGGGACAGGGGGCTTAGCACAGATACGCAGTATTTT. The chain links TRBV5-8 to TRBJ2-3; 12 nucleotides agree with TRBD1. The germline V gene has CDR1 SGHTS and CDR2 YDEGEE. This CDR3 is 18 amino acids long.

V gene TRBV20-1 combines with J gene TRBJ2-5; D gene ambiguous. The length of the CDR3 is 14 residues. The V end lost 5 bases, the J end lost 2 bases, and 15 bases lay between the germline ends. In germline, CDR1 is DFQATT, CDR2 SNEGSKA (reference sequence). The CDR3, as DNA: TGCAGTGCTCAGGACGTACGAGGACAAGAGACCCAGTACTTC. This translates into CSAQDVRGQETQYF.

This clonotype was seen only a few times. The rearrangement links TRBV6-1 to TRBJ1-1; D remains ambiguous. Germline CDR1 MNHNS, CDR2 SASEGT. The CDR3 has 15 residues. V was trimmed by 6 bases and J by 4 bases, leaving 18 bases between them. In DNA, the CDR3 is TGTGCCAGCAGCCGAATAGGAGGGATGGGCACTGAAGCTTTCTTT. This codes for CASSRIGGMGTEAFF.

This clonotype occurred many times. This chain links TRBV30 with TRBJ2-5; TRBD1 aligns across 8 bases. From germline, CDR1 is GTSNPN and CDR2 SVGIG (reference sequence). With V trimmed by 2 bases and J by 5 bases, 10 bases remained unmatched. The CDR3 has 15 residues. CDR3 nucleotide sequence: TGTGCCTGGAGTCTAGGACAGGGCGTATCGGAGACCCAGTACTTC. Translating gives CAWSLGQGVSETQYF.

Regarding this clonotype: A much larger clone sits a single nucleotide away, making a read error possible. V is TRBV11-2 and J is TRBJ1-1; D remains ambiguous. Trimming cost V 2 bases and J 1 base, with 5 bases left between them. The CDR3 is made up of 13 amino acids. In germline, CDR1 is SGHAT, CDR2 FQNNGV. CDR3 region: CASSLHQNTEAFF. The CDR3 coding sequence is TGTGCCAGCAGCTTACATCAGAACACTGAAGCTTTCTTT.

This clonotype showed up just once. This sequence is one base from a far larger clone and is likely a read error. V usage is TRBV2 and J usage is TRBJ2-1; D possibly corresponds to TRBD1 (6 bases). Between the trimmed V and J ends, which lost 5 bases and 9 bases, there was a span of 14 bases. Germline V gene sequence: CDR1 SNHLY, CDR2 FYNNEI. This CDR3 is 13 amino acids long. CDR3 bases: TGTGCCAGCAGTTCACAGGGTTTAAGTGAGCAGTTCTTC. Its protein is CASSSQGLSEQFF.

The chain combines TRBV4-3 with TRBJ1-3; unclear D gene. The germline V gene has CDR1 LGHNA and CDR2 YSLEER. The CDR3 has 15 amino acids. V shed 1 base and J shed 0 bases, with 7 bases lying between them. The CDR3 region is CASSQASNSGNTIYF. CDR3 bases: TGCGCCAGCAGCCAAGCGTCAAACTCTGGAAACACCATATATTTT.

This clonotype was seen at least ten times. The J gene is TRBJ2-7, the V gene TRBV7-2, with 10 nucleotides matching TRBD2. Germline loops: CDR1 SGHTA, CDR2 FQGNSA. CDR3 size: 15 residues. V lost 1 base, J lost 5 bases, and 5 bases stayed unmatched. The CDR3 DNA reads TGTGCCAGCAGCTTAGGGGGACTAGCGAGGGACGAGCAGTACTTC. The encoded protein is CASSLGGLARDEQYF.

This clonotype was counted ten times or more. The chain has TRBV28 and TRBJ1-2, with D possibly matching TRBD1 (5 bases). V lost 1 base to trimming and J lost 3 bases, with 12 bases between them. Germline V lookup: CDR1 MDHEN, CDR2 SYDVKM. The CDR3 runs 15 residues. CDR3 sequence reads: CASSLSGGPDYGYTF. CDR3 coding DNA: TGTGCCAGCAGTTTATCCGGGGGACCTGACTATGGCTACACCTTC.

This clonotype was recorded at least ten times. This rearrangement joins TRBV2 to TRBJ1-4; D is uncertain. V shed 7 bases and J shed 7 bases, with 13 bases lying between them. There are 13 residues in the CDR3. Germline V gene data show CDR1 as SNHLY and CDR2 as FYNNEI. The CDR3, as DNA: TGTGCCAGCATTCGGAACCTTGGTGAAAAACTGTTTTTT. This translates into CASIRNLGEKLFF.

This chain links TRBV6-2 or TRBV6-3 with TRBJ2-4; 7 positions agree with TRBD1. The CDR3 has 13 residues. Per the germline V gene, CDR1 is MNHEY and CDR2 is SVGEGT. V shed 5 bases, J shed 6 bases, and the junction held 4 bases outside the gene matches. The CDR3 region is CASSAGQVNIQYF. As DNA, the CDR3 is TGTGCCAGCAGTGCTGGACAGGTAAACATTCAGTACTTC.

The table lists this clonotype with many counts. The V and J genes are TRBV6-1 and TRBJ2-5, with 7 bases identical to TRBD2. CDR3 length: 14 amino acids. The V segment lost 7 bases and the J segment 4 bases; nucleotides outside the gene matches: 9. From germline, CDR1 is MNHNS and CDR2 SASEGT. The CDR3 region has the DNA TGTGCCAGCACTCCCTGGGGGGGGGGAGAGACCCAGTACTTC. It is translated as CASTPWGGGETQYF.

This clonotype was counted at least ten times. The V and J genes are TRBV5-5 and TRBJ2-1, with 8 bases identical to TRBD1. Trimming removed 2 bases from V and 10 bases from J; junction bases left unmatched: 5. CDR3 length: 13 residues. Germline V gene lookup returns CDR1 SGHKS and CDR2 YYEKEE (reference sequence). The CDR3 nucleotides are TGTGCCAGCAGCTTCATGACAGGGGCCGAGCAGTTCTTC. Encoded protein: CASSFMTGAEQFF.

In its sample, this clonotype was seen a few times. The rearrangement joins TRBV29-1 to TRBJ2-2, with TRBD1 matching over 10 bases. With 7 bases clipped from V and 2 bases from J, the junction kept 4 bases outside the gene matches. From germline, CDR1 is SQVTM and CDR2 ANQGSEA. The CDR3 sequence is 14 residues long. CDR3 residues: CSGGQGRNTGELFF. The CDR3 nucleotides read TGCAGCGGGGGACAGGGGAGAAACACCGGGGAGCTGTTTTTT.

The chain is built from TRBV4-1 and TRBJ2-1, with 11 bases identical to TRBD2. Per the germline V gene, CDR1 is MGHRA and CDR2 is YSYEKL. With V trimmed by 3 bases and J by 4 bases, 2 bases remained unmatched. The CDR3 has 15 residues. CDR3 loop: CASSHPSGGYNEQFF. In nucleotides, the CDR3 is TGCGCCAGCAGCCACCCTAGCGGGGGGTACAATGAGCAGTTCTTC.

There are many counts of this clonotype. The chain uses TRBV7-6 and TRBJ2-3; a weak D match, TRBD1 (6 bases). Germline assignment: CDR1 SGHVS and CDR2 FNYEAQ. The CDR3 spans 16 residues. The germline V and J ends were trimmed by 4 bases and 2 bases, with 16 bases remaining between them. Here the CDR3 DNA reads TGTGCCAGCAGCTCCGGTCCCGGGACATTCACAGATACGCAGTATTTT. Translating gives CASSSGPGTFTDTQYF.

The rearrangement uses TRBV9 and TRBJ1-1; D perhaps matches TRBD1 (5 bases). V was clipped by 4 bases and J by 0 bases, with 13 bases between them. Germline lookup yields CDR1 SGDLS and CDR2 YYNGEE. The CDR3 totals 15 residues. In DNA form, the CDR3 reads TGTGCCAGCAGCACCGGGGGGGTTTTGAACACTGAAGCTTTCTTT. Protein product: CASSTGGVLNTEAFF.

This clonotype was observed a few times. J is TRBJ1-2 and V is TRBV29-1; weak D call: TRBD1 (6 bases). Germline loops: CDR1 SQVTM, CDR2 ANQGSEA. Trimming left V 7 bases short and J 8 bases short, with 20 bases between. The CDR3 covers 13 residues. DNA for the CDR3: TGCAGCGCCCATGGTCGGGGGCTGGAAGGCTACACCTTC. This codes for CSAHGRGLEGYTF.

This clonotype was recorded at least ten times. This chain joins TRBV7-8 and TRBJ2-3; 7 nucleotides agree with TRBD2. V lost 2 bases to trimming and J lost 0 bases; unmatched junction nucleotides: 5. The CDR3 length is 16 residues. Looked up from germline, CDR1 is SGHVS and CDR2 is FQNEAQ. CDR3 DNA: TGTGCCAGCAGCTTAAGGGAGGGAACTAGCACAGATACGCAGTATTTT. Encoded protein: CASSLREGTSTDTQYF.

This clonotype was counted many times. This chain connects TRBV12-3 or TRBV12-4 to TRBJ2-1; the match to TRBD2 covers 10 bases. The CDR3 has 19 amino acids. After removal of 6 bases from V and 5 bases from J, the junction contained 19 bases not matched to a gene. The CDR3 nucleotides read TGTGCCAGCAGCTACCGGCCCTTGGGTAGCGGGAGGTCACACAATGAGCAGTTCTTC. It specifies CASSYRPLGSGRSHNEQFF.

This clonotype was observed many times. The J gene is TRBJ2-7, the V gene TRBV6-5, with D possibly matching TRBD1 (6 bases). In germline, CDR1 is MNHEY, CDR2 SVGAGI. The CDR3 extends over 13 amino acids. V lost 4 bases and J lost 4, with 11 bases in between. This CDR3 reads CASSLQGWYEQYF. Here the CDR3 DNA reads TGTGCCAGCAGTTTGCAGGGGTGGTACGAGCAGTACTTC.